A single T cell receptor beta chain is shown here with its context. This clone was recorded a few times. Its antigen has not been determined. One base away there is no much larger clone; base qualities are not given. This sample was included in a study of shared T cell receptors in the human thymus (dated by TCRdb to the early 2020s). Describing the broader study: The study investigated the way shared, self-reactive T-cell receptor alpha chains are produced in the human thymus.

The library was generated by the immunoSEQ multiplex PCR assay. TCRdb took over this immuneACCESS table, retaining in-frame rearrangements with V and J assigned. Such tables are incomplete; in checked studies, under half of the missing clones stem from an unresolved V gene, and the remainder is unexplained. Here the sample has hundreds of thousands of clones; roughly 74% occur a single time. The ten largest clonotypes hold approximately 0.013% of the sample. These data were also reused for a study on human thymus T cells. Reported in the second study: Immunologically healthy infants undergoing open corrective cardiac surgery for congenital heart defects in Finland were used as donors. Thymus tissue was obtained as surgical resects removed during corrective cardiac surgery. Both the thymic and the peripheral blood repertoires appeared to show biased V and J gene segment usage. The related research reported highly overlapping thymic TCR repertoires among unrelated individuals. The study used under 10 infant thymus samples plus four related peripheral blood samples to characterize TCR alpha and beta repertoires. The cohort included about six male and a couple of female infants, with donor ages spanning 7 to 244 days. Thymocytes were mechanically released from the tissue and were stored as pellets of 10-30 million cells at -70 degrees C. A QIAsymphony instrument was used to extract genomic DNA from frozen cell pellets. Using the immunoSEQ multiplex PCR assay, the TCRB and TCRAD loci were amplified from a standardized quantity of quality-controlled genomic DNA. The amplicons covered the V(D)J region and were long enough to include the CDR3 and to identify the V and J genes. The amplicons were sequenced on an Illumina platform via the commercial immunoSEQ service. Primer bias and sequencing errors were corrected as previously described, and TCRAD and TCRB definitions were based on the IMGT database. immunoSEQ Analyzer 3.0 and VDJTools were used for repertoire analysis, which covered basic statistics, V/J segment usage, diversity estimates, rarefaction and pairwise overlap. Diversity was estimated using the Chao1, ChaoE, Efron-Thisted, Shannon and inverse Simpson indices, and was also estimated on datasets down-sampled to the size of the smallest sample. Repertoire overlap was determined by strict matching of CDR3 nucleotide sequence, V gene and J gene, and Jaccard-based multidimensional scaling clustering was applied. On average, roughly 800,000 unique TCRB clonotypes were obtained from thymus samples, compared with 80,000 to 85,000 from blood samples.

Sequencing was carried out using thymocytes. This TCR was recovered from a boy younger than two with a congenital heart defect. Donor details come from another sample of the same person, matched by shared clones.

The CDR3 reads CASSPGQGGSYGYTF. At the DNA level, the sequence is TGTGCCAGCTCACCAGGACAGGGGGGGTCTTATGGCTACACCTTC. The chain joins TRBV18 to TRBJ1-2; the junction holds 10 bases that match TRBD1. Sequences KGHSH (CDR1) and LQKENI (CDR2) are obtained from the germline V gene. Reading from cysteine to phenylalanine, the CDR3 counts 15 amino acids. Just the 45-base CDR3 DNA is kept, in frame starting at base 1. Germline trimming amounts to 2 bases on V and 5 bases on J, with 5 as the count of junction bases outside the gene matches.